The source of this T cell receptor beta chain is a study of blood T cell repertoires in COVID-19. Those enrolled, adults aged roughly 18 to 89 years, came from about two dozen US areas. Recovery among Cohort 3 donors was established by two negative PCRs, clearance, or symptom resolution. Clones were sequenced by immunoSEQ multiplex PCR, and TCRdb holds only the in-frame ones, with some missing. The sample comprises over 300,000 clones, over 75% of which are singletons, and under 11% rests with the top ten. The receptor's source is a woman between 18 and 29 years old who had recovered from COVID-19. The sample consisted of PBMCs or T cells enriched from blood (not recorded which).

This CDR3 is CASSPRTSGSLESYEQYF. DNA for the CDR3: TGTGCCAGCAGCCCACGGACTAGCGGGAGTTTGGAGTCCTACGAGCAGTACTTC. The gene calls are TRBV11-2 and TRBJ2-7; TRBD2 matches 13 bases. Germline trimming cut 5 bases from V and 1 base from J; bases unmatched to any gene: 11. The CDR3 is made up of 18 amino acids. Germline CDR1 and CDR2: SGHAT and FQNNGV.